Each of the 19 T cell receptor beta chains below was sequenced from the same sample in a study of T cell repertoires in cytomegalovirus infection. TCRdb re-derived calls from the reads in MiXCR, one entry per CDR3 protein. The sample includes tens of thousands of distinct CDR3 sequences, approximately 52% seen only once; the top ten take around 90%. Which antigens these TCRs recognize remains unknown. Sequenced here: CD8+ T cells from cultured PBMCs, sampled from culture after CMV antigen stimulation. Receptor source: a human donor in good health (CMV status not recorded). Some clones in this sample may be carry-over from other donors' samples.

In DNA form, the CDR3 reads TGCGCCAGCACGGGTGGGGTGGAAGCTTTCTTT. Amino acids: CASTGGVEAFF. The V call is TRBV10-2, the J call TRBJ1-1; no reliable D call. CDR3 length equals 11 residues. V lost 7 bases, J lost 8 bases, and 11 bases lay in between. Germline V gene data show CDR1 as WSHSY and CDR2 as SAAADI.

This clonotype was seen a handful of times. The V and J genes are TRBV7-9 and TRBJ2-1; D remains unclear. Germline CDR1 reads SEHNR; CDR2 reads FQNEAQ (reference sequence). This CDR3 is 15 amino acids long. With 5 bases removed from V and 0 bases from J, the gap between germline ends came to 11 bases. CDR3 sequence (DNA): TGTGCCAGCAGCAAAAGCGAGAGCTCCTACAATGAGCAGTTCTTC. This sequence encodes CASSKSESSYNEQFF.

The gene calls are TRBV27 and TRBJ2-5, with D hard to call. There are 14 residues in the CDR3. The V end lost 4 bases, the J end lost 2 bases, and 11 bases lay between the germline ends. Germline lookup yields CDR1 MNHEY and CDR2 SMNVEV (reference sequence). CDR3 residues: CASSSYVGQETQYF. The CDR3 bases are TGTGCCAGCAGTTCCTATGTGGGGCAAGAGACCCAGTACTTC.

This clonotype has a single count. The J gene is TRBJ2-7, the V gene TRBV7-9; 8 positions match TRBD2. V lost 4 bases and J lost 0; bases outside the gene matches: 5. Germline assignment: CDR1 SEHNR and CDR2 FQNEAQ (reference sequence). The CDR3 is 15 residues long. DNA for the CDR3: TGTGCCAGCAGCTCAACTAGCGGACCCTCCTACGAGCAGTACTTC. This gives the protein CASSSTSGPSYEQYF.

The CDR3: CASSMRGTNLDGYTF. The DNA of the CDR3 is TGTGCCAGTAGTATGAGGGGTACCAACCTCGATGGCTACACCTTC. The V gene is TRBV19, the J gene TRBJ1-2; D perhaps matches TRBD1 (5 bases). V dropped 3 bases and J dropped 6 bases, with 17 bases sitting between them. CDR3 length equals 15 residues. Germline V gene sequence: CDR1 LNHDA, CDR2 SQIVND (reference sequence).

As concerns this clonotype: A read error may account for a junction end that differs from germline. This chain joins TRBV12-3 or TRBV12-4 and TRBJ2-1; D unclear. This CDR3 is built from 14 residues. The CDR3 loop reads CASSPQASYDEQFF. DNA for the CDR3: TGTGCCAGCAGTCCACAAGCGAGCTACGATGAGCAGTTCTTC.

The V call is TRBV7-9, the J call TRBJ2-2; D remains ambiguous. This CDR3 is 14 amino acids long. V was cut by 1 base and J by 5 bases, with 8 bases left in between. In germline, CDR1 is SEHNR, CDR2 FQNEAQ (reference sequence). As DNA, the CDR3 is TGTGCCAGCAGCTTAGAAGGGCTGACCGGGGAGCTGTTTTTT. It translates to CASSLEGLTGELFF.

This chain uses TRBV11-2 with TRBJ1-2, with D perhaps TRBD1 (5 bases). This CDR3 region has 17 residues. Trimming stripped 0 bases from V and 3 bases from J, with 17 bases between. The germline V gene encodes CDR1 SGHAT and CDR2 FQNNGV. CDR3 sequence: CASSLDLQGGLDYGYTF. Here the CDR3 DNA reads TGTGCCAGCAGCTTAGATCTCCAGGGAGGCCTGGACTATGGCTACACCTTC.

Only a few counts were recorded for this clonotype. The J gene is TRBJ2-7, the V gene TRBV24-1; 11 bases match TRBD1. Germline lookup yields CDR1 KGHDR and CDR2 SFDVKD. The CDR3 is made up of 15 amino acids. Trimming took 0 bases from V and 5 from J; bases not matched to a gene: 2. DNA of the CDR3: TGTGCCACCAGTGATTTGCGGACAGGGGGCGACGAGCAGTACTTC. It yields the protein CATSDLRTGGDEQYF.

This chain links TRBV27 with TRBJ2-3; 7 positions agree with TRBD2. The CDR3 has 14 amino acids. The V and J ends lost 4 bases and 1 base, in that order; junction bases with no gene match: 2. The germline gives CDR1 MNHEY, CDR2 SMNVEV (reference sequence). The CDR3 bases are TGTGCCAGCAGTTACCTAGCGGGCACAGATACGCAGTATTTT. Amino acid sequence: CASSYLAGTDTQYF.

This chain connects TRBV7-4 to TRBJ2-6; D ambiguous. V was shortened by 5 bases and J by 4 bases, with 9 bases between the two germline ends. CDR1 and CDR2 from the germline V gene are SGHVT and SQSDAQ. The CDR3 runs to 14 residues. The CDR3 DNA reads TGTGCCAGCAGCAAACTTATAGGGGCCAACGTCCTGACTTTC. Translation: CASSKLIGANVLTF. Full variable domain (rest looked up from reference TRBV7-4 and TRBJ2-6): GAGVSQSPRYKVAKRGRDVALRCDSISGHVTLYWYRQTLGQGSEVLTYSQSDAQRDKSGRPSGRFSAERPERSVSTLKIQRTEQGDSAVYLCASSKLIGANVLTFGAGSRLTVL.

The rearrangement links TRBV4-2 to TRBJ2-5, with TRBD1 as a possible D gene (6 bases). The germline gives CDR1 LGHNA, CDR2 YNFKEQ. This CDR3 has 15 amino acids. V shed 1 base and J shed 3 bases, with 12 bases lying between them. The CDR3 DNA follows: TGTGCCAGCAGCCAAGTCAGACAGGATAAAGAGACCCAGTACTTC. Residues: CASSQVRQDKETQYF.

The CDR3 is CASSPPGSENGYTF. The DNA for the CDR3 is TGTGCCAGCAGCCCTCCCGGGAGTGAGAATGGCTACACCTTC. J is TRBJ1-2 and V is TRBV11-2; no definite D call. V lost 5 bases to trimming and J lost 6 bases, with 16 bases between them. The CDR3 extends over 14 amino acids. Germline V gene sequence: CDR1 SGHAT, CDR2 FQNNGV.

The chain recombines TRBV4-1 with TRBJ1-5; D is undetermined. The V end lost 3 bases, the J end lost 1 base, and 13 bases lay between the germline ends. The CDR3 extends over 16 amino acids. CDR1 is MGHRA, CDR2 YSYEKL, per germline. The CDR3 region has the DNA TGCGCCAGCAGCCAGTGGGCTAGCGGGAGCAATCAGCCCCAGCATTTT. Amino acid sequence: CASSQWASGSNQPQHF.

The rearrangement uses TRBV27 and TRBJ1-1; D unclear. The V gene lost 4 bases and the J gene lost 4 bases, with 13 bases spanning the gap. This CDR3 spans 14 amino acids. Germline CDR1 reads MNHEY; CDR2 reads SMNVEV (reference sequence). Written as DNA, the CDR3 is TGTGCCAGCAGTTCGCCCGGACTTGGCACTGAAGCTTTCTTT. This gives the protein CASSSPGLGTEAFF.

The chain is built from TRBV7-2 and TRBJ2-5; 7 bases agree with TRBD2. CDR3 size: 14 residues. Trimming cost V 1 base and J 5 bases; bases outside gene matches: 4. Germline V gives CDR1 SGHTA, CDR2 FQGNSA. The CDR3, as DNA: TGTGCCAGCAGCTTAGGGGGGGGTGGGGAGACCCAGTACTTC. As protein: CASSLGGGGETQYF.

The chain uses TRBV7-4 and TRBJ2-7; no definite D call. Trimming took off 5 bases at V and 1 base at J, with 12 bases between the two ends. The CDR3 covers 14 residues. Germline lookup yields CDR1 SGHVT and CDR2 SQSDAQ. The CDR3, as DNA: TGTGCCAGCAGCGGCTTTGGGCCTTCCTACGAGCAGTACTTC. It yields the protein CASSGFGPSYEQYF.

This clonotype was observed many times. The genes are TRBV6-6 and TRBJ2-1; the match to TRBD2 covers 15 bases. The V and J ends lost 8 bases and 0 bases, in that order; junction bases with no gene match: 5. CDR3 length: 17 amino acids. CDR1 is MNHNY, CDR2 SVGAGI, per germline (reference sequence). The CDR3 sequence: CASSRTSGRGSYNEQFF. CDR3 DNA sequence: TGTGCCAGCTCTAGGACTAGCGGGAGGGGCTCCTACAATGAGCAGTTCTTC.

The sample holds one count of this clonotype. This chain connects TRBV7-8 to TRBJ2-3; the match to TRBD2 covers 11 bases. Unmatched junction bases numbered 8, after V lost 0 bases and J lost 6 bases. CDR3 length equals 17 residues. Germline values: CDR1 SGHVS, CDR2 FQNEAQ. CDR3 protein: CASSLAFSGRAGDTQYF. DNA for the CDR3: TGTGCCAGCAGCTTAGCCTTTAGCGGGAGGGCGGGGGATACGCAGTATTTT.